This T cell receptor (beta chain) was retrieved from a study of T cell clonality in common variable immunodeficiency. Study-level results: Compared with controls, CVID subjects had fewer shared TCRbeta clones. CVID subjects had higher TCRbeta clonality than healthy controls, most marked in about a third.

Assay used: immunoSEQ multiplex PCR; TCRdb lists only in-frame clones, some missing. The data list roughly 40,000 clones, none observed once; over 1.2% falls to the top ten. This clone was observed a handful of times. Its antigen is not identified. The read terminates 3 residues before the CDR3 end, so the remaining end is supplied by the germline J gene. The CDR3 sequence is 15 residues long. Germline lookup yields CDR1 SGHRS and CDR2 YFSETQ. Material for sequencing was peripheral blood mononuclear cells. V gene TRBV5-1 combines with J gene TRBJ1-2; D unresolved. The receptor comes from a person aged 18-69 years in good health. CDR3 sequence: CASSLLAGFGETYTF. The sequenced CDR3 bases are TGCGCCAGCAGCTTATTAGCGGGATTCGGAGAGACC.